This is a list of T cell receptor beta chains from one sample in a study of blood T cell repertoires in COVID-19. Sequencing was performed with immunoSEQ multiplex PCR; in TCRdb, only in-frame clones are kept and a portion is missing. The profile shows 470,000 or so clones, 80% to 90% of them singletons. The sequenced sample consisted of peripheral blood. These receptors originate from a human donor in a cohort sampled during active COVID-19. CDR3s include the opening cysteine and the closing phenylalanine or tryptophan. The D gene is left open where the match is weak. Clone size appears in some rows only: once, few, many, or a class for an expanded clone.

NA	TRBV19	TRBJ2-7	TRBD1	CASSVQGAPYEQYF	TGTGCCAGTAGTGTTCAGGGGGCTCCCTACGAGCAGTACTTC
NA	TRBV5-1	TRBJ2-1	TRBD2	CASSLVRTSGTFEQFF	TGCGCCAGCAGCTTGGTTCGGACTAGCGGTACCTTTGAGCAGTTCTTC
once	TRBV2	TRBJ2-5	TRBD2	CASTLSLGGGKYF	TGTGCCAGCACCTTATCCCTTGGGGGGGGGAAGTACTTC
once	TRBV5-4	TRBJ2-7	TRBD2	CASSSDRLPGLAGEFYEQYF	TGTGCCAGCAGCTCGGACCGGTTACCGGGACTAGCGGGAGAATTCTACGAGCAGTACTTC
NA	TRBV24-1	TRBJ2-3	TRBD1	CATSDPRTGSTDTQYF	TGTGCCACCAGTGATCCCAGGACAGGGAGCACAGATACGCAGTATTTT
NA	TRBV28	TRBJ1-1	NA	CASSSPGEAFF	TGTGCCAGCAGTTCCCCGGGAGAAGCTTTCTTT
NA	TRBV5-1	TRBJ2-3	TRBD1	CASSLGPQGARTDTQYF	TGCGCCAGCAGCTTGGGGCCCCAGGGGGCGCGAACAGATACGCAGTATTTT
NA	TRBV5-4	TRBJ2-1	TRBD2	CASFPRTSGQYNEQFF	TGTGCCAGCTTCCCAAGAACTAGCGGACAATACAATGAGCAGTTCTTC
NA	TRBV5-1	TRBJ2-7	NA	CASSLAAGPSYEQYF	TGCGCCAGCAGCTTGGCGGCAGGCCCATCCTACGAGCAGTACTTC
NA	TRBV7-2	TRBJ2-7	TRBD1	CASSLWGQGSHEQYF	TGTGCCAGCAGCCTATGGGGACAGGGAAGTCACGAGCAGTACTTC
NA	TRBV28	TRBJ2-5	TRBD2	CASREGLAGGGETQYF	TGTGCCAGCAGGGAAGGATTAGCGGGAGGAGGGGAGACCCAGTACTTC
NA	TRBV3-1/TRBV3-2	TRBJ1-1	TRBD1	CASSRISGGETEAFF	TGTGCCAGCAGCCGGATCTCAGGGGGCGAAACTGAAGCTTTCTTT
NA	TRBV7-2	TRBJ2-3	TRBD1	CASSLRTGAKDTQYF	TGTGCCAGCAGCTTACGGACAGGGGCTAAAGATACGCAGTATTTT
NA	TRBV7-2	TRBJ1-1	NA	CASSLMPGNTEAFF	TGTGCCAGCAGCTTAATGCCAGGGAACACTGAAGCTTTCTTT
NA	TRBV25-1	TRBJ2-4	NA	CASSEYVGTKNIQYF	TGTGCCAGCAGTGAATATGTGGGGACAAAAAACATTCAGTACTTC
NA	TRBV7-8	TRBJ2-1	NA	CASSLGQTYNEQFF	TGTGCCAGCAGCTTAGGACAGACTTACAATGAGCAGTTCTTC
once	TRBV12-3/TRBV12-4	TRBJ1-5	TRBD1	CASSSQGEPQHF	TGTGCCAGCAGTTCCCAGGGGGAGCCCCAGCATTTT